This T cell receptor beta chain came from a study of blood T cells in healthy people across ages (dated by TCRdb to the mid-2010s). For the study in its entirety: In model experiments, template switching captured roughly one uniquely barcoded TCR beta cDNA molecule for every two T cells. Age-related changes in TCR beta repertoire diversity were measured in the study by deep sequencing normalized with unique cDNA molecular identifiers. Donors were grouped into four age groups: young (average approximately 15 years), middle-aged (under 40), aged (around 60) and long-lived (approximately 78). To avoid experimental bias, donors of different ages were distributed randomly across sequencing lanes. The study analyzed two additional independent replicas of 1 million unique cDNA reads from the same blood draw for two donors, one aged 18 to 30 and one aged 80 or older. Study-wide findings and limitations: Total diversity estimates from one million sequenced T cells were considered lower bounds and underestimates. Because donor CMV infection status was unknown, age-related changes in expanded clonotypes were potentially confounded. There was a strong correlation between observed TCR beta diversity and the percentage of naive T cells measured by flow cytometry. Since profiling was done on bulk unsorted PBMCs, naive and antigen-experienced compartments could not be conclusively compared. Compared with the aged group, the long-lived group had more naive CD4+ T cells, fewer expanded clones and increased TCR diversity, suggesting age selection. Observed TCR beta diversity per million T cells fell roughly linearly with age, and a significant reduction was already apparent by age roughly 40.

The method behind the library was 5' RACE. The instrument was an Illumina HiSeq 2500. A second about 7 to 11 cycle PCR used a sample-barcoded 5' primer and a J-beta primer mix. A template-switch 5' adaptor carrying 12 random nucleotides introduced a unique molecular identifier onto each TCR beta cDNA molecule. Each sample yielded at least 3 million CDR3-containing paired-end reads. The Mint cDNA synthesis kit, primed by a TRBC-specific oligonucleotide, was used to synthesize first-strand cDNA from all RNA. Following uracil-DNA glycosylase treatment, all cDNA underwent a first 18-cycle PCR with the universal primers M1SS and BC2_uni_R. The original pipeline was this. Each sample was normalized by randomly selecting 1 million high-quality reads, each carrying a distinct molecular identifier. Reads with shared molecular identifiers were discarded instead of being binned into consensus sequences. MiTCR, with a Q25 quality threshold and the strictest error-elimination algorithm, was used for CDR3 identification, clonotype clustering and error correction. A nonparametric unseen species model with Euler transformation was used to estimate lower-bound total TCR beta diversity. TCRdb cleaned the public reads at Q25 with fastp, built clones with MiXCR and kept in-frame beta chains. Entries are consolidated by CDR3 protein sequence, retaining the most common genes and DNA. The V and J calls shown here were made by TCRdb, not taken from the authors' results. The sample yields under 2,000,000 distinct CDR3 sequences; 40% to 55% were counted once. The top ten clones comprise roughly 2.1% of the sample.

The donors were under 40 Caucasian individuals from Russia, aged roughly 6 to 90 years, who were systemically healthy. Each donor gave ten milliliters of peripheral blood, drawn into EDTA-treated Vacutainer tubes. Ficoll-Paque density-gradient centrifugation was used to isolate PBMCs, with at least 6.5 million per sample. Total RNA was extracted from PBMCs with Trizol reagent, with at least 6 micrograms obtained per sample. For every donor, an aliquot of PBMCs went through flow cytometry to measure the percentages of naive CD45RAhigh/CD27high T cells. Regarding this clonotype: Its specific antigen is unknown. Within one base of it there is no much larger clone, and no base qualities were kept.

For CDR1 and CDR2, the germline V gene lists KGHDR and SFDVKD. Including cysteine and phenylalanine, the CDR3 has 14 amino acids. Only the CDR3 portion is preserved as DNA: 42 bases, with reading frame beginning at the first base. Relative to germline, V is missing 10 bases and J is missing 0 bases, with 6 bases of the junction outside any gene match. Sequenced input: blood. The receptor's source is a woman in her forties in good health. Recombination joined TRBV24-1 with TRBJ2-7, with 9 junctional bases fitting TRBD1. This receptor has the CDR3 CATAVDRGSYEQYF. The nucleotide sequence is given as TGTGCCACGGCTGTGGACAGGGGCTCCTACGAGCAGTACTTC.